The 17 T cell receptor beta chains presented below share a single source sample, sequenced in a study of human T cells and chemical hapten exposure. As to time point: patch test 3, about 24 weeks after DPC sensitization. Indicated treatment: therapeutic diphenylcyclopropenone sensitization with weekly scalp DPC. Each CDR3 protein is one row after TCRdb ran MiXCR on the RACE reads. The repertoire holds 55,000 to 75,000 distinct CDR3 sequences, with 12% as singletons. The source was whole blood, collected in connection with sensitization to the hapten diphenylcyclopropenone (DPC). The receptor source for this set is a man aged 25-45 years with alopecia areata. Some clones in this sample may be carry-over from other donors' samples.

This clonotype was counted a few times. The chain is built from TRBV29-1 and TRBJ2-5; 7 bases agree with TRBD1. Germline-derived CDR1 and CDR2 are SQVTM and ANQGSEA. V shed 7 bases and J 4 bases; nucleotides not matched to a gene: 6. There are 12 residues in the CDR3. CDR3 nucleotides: TGCAGCGCCGGGACAGTGGGAGAGACCCAGTACTTC. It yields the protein CSAGTVGETQYF.

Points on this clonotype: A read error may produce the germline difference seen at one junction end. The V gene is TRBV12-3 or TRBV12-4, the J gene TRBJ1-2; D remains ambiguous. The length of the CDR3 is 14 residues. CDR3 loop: CAGSFTSLDYGYTF. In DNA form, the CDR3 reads TGTGCCGGCAGTTTTACATCCCTCGACTATGGCTACACCTTC.

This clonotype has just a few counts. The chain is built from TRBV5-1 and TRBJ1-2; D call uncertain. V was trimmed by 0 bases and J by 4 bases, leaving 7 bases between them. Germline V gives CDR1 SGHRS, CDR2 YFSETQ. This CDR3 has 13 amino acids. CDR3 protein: CASSLDPFYGYTF. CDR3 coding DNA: TGCGCCAGCAGCTTGGACCCTTTCTATGGCTACACCTTC.

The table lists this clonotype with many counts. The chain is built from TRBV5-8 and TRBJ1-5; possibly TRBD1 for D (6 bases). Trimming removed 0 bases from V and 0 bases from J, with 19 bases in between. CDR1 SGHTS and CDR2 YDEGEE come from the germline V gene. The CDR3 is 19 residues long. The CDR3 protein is CASSLVTGSNAYSNQPQHF. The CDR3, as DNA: TGTGCCAGCAGCTTGGTCACAGGGAGTAACGCTTATAGCAATCAGCCCCAGCATTTT.

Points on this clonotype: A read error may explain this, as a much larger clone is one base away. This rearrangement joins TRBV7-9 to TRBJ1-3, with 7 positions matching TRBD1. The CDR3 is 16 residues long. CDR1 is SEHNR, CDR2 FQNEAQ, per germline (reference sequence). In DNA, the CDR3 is TGTGCCAGCAACTTAGGGGGCAGGACCGCTGGAAACACCATATATTTT. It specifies CASNLGGRTAGNTIYF.

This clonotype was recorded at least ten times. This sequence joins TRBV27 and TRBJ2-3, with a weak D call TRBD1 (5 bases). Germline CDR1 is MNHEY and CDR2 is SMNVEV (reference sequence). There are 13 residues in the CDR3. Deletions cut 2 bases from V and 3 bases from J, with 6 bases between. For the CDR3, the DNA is TGTGCCAGCAGTTTACGACAGACAGATACGCAGTATTTT. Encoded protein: CASSLRQTDTQYF.

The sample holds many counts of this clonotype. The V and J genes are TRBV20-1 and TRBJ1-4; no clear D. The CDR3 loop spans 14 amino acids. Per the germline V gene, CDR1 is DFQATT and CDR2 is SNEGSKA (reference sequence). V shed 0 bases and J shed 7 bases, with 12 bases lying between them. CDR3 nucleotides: TGCAGTGCTAGAGATCCCAATGGTGGTGAAAAACTGTTTTTT. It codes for CSARDPNGGEKLFF.

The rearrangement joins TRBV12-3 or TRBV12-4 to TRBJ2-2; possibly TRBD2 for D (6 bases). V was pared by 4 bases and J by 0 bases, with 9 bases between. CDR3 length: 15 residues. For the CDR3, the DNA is TGTGCCAGCAGTTCCGGGACTGCGAACACCGGGGAGCTGTTTTTT. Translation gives CASSSGTANTGELFF.

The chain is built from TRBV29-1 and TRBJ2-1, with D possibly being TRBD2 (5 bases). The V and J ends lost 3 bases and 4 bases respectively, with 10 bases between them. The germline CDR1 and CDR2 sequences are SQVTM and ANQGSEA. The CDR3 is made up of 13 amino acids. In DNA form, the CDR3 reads TGCAGCGTTGACGGGGTACTGTACAATGAGCAGTTCTTC. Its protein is CSVDGVLYNEQFF.

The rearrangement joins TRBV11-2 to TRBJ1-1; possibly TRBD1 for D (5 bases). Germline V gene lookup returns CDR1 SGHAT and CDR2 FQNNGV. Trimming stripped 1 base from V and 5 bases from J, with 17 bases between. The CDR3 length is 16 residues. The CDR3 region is CASSLGRLGVRTEAFF. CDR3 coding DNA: TGTGCCAGCAGCTTAGGTCGCTTGGGGGTTCGAACTGAAGCTTTCTTT.

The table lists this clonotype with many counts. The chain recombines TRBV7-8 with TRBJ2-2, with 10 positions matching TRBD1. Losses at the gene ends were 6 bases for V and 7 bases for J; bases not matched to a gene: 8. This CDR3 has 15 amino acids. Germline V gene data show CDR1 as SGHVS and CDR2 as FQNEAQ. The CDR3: CASSPRQGAVGELFF. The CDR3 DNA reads TGTGCCAGCAGTCCTAGACAGGGGGCTGTCGGGGAGCTGTTTTTT. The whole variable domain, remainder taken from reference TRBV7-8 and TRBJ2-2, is GAGVSQSPRYKVAKRGQDVALRCDPISGHVSLFWYQQALGQGPEFLTYFQNEAQLDKSGLPSDRFFAERPEGSVSTLKIQRTQQEDSAVYLCASSPRQGAVGELFFGEGSRLTVL.

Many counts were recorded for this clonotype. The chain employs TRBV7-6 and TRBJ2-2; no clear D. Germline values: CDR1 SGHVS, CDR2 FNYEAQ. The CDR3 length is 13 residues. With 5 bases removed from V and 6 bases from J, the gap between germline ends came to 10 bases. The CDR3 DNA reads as TGTGCCAGCAGCCTATCCTGGGCCGGGGAGCTGTTTTTT. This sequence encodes CASSLSWAGELFF.

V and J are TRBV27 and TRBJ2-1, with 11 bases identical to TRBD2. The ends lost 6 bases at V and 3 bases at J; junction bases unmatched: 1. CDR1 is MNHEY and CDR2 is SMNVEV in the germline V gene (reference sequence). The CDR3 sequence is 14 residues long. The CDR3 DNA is TGTGCCAGCAGCGGGACTAGCGGCTACAATGAGCAGTTCTTC. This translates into CASSGTSGYNEQFF.

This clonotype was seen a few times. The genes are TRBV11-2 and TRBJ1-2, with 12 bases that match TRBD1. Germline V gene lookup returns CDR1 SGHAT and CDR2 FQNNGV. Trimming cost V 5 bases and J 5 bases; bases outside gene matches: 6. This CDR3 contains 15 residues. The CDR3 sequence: CASSQGQGAWYGYTF. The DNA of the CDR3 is TGTGCCAGCAGCCAGGGACAGGGGGCATGGTATGGCTACACCTTC.

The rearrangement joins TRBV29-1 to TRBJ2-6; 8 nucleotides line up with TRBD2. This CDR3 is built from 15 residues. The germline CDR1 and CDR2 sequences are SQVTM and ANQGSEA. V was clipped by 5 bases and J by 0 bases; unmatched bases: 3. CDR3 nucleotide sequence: TGCAGCGTTTTAGCGGGGAGCTCTGGGGCCAACGTCCTGACTTTC. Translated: CSVLAGSSGANVLTF.

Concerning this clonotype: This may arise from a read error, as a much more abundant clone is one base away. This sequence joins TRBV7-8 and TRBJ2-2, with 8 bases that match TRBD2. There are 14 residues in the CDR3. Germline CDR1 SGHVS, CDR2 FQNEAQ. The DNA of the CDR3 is TGTGCCAGCAGCTTAGGGACTAGCTCCGGGGAGCCGTTTTTT. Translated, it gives CASSLGTSSGEPFF.

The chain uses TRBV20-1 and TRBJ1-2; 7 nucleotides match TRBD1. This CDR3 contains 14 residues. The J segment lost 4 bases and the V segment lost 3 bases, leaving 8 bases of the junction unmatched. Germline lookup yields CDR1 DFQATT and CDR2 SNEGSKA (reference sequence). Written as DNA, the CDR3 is TGCAGTGCTAGGGGACAGACTGATCTCTATGGCTACACCTTC. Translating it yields CSARGQTDLYGYTF.